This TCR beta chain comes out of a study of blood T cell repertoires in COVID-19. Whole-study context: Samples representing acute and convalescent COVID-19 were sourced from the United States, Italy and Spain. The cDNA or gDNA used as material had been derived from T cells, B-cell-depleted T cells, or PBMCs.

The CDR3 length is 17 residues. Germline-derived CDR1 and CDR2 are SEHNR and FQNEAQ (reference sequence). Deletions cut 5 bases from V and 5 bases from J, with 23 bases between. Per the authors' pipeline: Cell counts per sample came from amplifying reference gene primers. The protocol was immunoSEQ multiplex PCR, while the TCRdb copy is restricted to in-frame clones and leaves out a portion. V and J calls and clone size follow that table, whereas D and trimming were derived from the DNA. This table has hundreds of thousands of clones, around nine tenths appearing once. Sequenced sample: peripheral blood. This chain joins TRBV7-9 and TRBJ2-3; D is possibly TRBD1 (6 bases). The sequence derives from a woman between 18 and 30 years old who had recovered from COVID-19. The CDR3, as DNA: TGTGCCAGCAGCGTCTCTTGGATGGGGGCAGATGGAGATACGCAGTATTTT. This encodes CASSVSWMGADGDTQYF.